The present entry profiles one T cell receptor beta chain with its context. Its antigen is not known. The CDR3 totals 14 residues. CDR1 is GTSNPN, CDR2 SVGIG, per germline (reference sequence). V lost 1 base and J lost 5; bases outside the gene matches: 2. The PCR contained 60 Vbeta and 13 Jbeta primers. Profiling relied on immunoSEQ multiplex PCR, and the TCRdb table lists in-frame clones only, not all of them. The table includes some 150,000 clones, roughly 63% detected once. The source of the sample is a study of cytomegalovirus exposure and HLA in healthy donors. Study outcomes and limitations: It was reported that TCR beta sequences correctly inferred the HLA-A and HLA-B alleles for most subjects. Analyses of presence and absence presupposed an approximately uniform sequencing depth across donors. A later analysis associated around 17,000 TCR beta sequences with HLA alleles at a 0.05 false discovery rate.

This TCR derives from an older woman in good health and CMV-seropositive. Sequenced: PBMCs. This chain links TRBV30 with TRBJ1-4; 9 bases agree with TRBD1. As DNA, the CDR3 is TGTGCCTGGAGTGCCGGGACAGGGAATGAAAAACTGTTTTTT. This translates into CAWSAGTGNEKLFF.